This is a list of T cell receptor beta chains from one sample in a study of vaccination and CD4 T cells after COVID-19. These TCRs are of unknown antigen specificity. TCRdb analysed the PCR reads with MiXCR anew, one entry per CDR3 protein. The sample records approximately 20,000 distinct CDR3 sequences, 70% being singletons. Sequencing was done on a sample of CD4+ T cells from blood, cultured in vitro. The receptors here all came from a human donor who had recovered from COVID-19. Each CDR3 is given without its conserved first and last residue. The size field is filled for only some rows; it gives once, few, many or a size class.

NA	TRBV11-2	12	ASSLDLLSREQY
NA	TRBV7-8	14	ASSYHRFRGYTEAF
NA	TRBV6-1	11	ASINSWQETQY
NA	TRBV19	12	ASSIGTVGTEAF
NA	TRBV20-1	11	SARSTTGNTIY
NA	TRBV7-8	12	ASGAGTGREKLF
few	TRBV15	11	ATRPGMDYGYT
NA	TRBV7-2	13	ASSPRQGTREKLF
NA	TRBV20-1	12	SAFLRGGTYGYT
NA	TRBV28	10	ASSPFGYGYT
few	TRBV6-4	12	ASSLQASTDTQY
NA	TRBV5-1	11	ASSFEGPYGQY
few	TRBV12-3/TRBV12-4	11	ASSLGGKQPQH